The T cell receptor (beta chain) described here comes from a study of blood T cell repertoires in COVID-19. TCRdb keeps only in-frame clones here, not all; method: immunoSEQ multiplex PCR. The repertoire holds about 360,000 clones, 85% to 90% seen once, with around 3% in the top ten. The sequence came from a human donor in a cohort sampled during active COVID-19. Sequenced sample: peripheral blood.

Written as DNA, the CDR3 is TGTGCCAGCAGCTACCACCCGCGGGACGAGCAGTACTTC. Amino acid sequence: CASSYHPRDEQYF. The chain joins TRBV7-9 to TRBJ2-7; D is possibly TRBD2 (5 bases). Trimming removed 4 bases from V and 5 bases from J, with 12 bases in between. Per the germline V gene, CDR1 is SEHNR and CDR2 is FQNEAQ (reference sequence). The CDR3 extends over 13 amino acids.